The next 24 T cell receptor beta chains were all read from a single sample in a study of T cells after somatic rescue of genetic block. Some clones are missing from TCRdb's copy, which holds only in-frame ones; the method was immunoSEQ multiplex PCR. The sample lists 12,000 or so clones, around 72% occurring once. Sequencing was done on a sample of peripheral blood mononuclear cells (PBMCs). The receptors were sampled from a boy between 10 and 17 years old.

V and J are TRBV5-1 and TRBJ2-7; D is unclear. Germline loops: CDR1 SGHRS, CDR2 YFSETQ. The CDR3 loop spans 14 amino acids. Deletions cut 2 bases from V and 0 bases from J, with 9 bases between. The CDR3 nucleotides are TGCGCCAGCAGCTTAGGGCAGCTCTCCTACGAGCAGTACTTC. It specifies CASSLGQLSYEQYF.

The chain carries TRBV28 and TRBJ2-5; 7 bases map to TRBD1. CDR1 and CDR2 from the germline V gene are MDHEN and SYDVKM. The ends lost 7 bases at V and 4 bases at J; junction bases unmatched: 12. This CDR3 has 15 amino acids. CDR3 coding DNA: TGTGCCAGCACTCTAGACAGGGACAGCAGAGAGACCCAGTACTTC. This sequence encodes CASTLDRDSRETQYF.

The chain has TRBV5-1 and TRBJ2-3, with D uncertain. Trimming shortened V by 5 bases and J by 7 bases, and 11 bases separated the two germline ends. Germline loops: CDR1 SGHRS, CDR2 YFSETQ. The CDR3 is 12 residues long. The CDR3 DNA follows: TGCGCCAGCAGTTTTACCCCTAATACGCAGTATTTT. It encodes CASSFTPNTQYF.

This chain connects TRBV19 to TRBJ2-1; TRBD1 matches at 8 bases. The CDR3 covers 15 residues. The J segment lost 2 bases and the V segment lost 1 base, leaving 1 base of the junction unmatched. Germline CDR1 reads LNHDA; CDR2 reads SQIVND (reference sequence). The CDR3 here is CASSIGGQAYNEQFF. CDR3 DNA sequence: TGTGCCAGTAGTATAGGGGGACAGGCCTACAATGAGCAGTTCTTC. The whole variable domain, filled in from reference TRBV19 and TRBJ2-1, reads DGGITQSPKYLFRKEGQNVTLSCEQNLNHDAMYWYRQDPGQGLRLIYYSQIVNDFQKGDIAEGYSVSREKKESFPLTVTSAQKNPTAFYLCASSIGGQAYNEQFFGPGTRLTVL.

The V gene is TRBV5-1, the J gene TRBJ2-3; D might be TRBD2 (5 bases). Trimming removed 2 bases at V and 3 bases at J, with 13 bases between. The germline CDR1 and CDR2 sequences are SGHRS and YFSETQ. The CDR3 length is 15 residues. CDR3 region: CASSLGLIATDTQYF. For the CDR3, the DNA is TGCGCCAGCAGCTTAGGACTTATAGCTACAGATACGCAGTATTTT.

The V gene is TRBV5-1, the J gene TRBJ2-7; possible D gene TRBD2, 5 bases. The CDR3 length is 16 residues. Germline V CDR1 and CDR2: SGHRS, YFSETQ. Trimming stripped 0 bases from V and 0 bases from J, with 13 bases between. CDR3 nucleotides: TGCGCCAGCAGCTTGGTTAGCGTCCCCTACTCCTACGAGCAGTACTTC. It specifies CASSLVSVPYSYEQYF.

The J gene is TRBJ1-2, the V gene TRBV4-2; D uncertain. Germline V gene sequence: CDR1 LGHNA, CDR2 YNFKEQ. The CDR3 length is 11 residues. Trimming cost V 3 bases and J 6 bases, with 5 bases left between them. DNA of the CDR3: TGTGCCAGCAGCCAGGTGAATGGCTACACCTTC. Its protein is CASSQVNGYTF.

The V and J genes are TRBV9 and TRBJ2-4; possibly TRBD1 for D (6 bases). The V and J ends lost 5 bases and 0 bases respectively, with 12 bases between them. CDR3 size: 15 residues. Germline CDR1 is SGDLS and CDR2 is YYNGEE. In DNA, the CDR3 is TGTGCCAGCAGTATAGGGGGTCTAGCCAAAAACATTCAGTACTTC. The encoded protein is CASSIGGLAKNIQYF.

In its sample, this clone was seen once. The gene calls are TRBV29-1 and TRBJ2-7; 11 bases are a match to TRBD1. The ends lost 5 bases at V and 4 bases at J; junction bases unmatched: 4. Germline CDR1 SQVTM, CDR2 ANQGSEA. The CDR3 sequence is 13 residues long. The CDR3 bases are TGCAGCGTTACCGGACAGGGGGCGTACGAGCAGTACTTC. This codes for CSVTGQGAYEQYF.

This clone showed up just a few times. The chain links TRBV5-1 to TRBJ1-5; no clear D. Germline V lookup: CDR1 SGHRS, CDR2 YFSETQ. With 1 base removed from V and 4 bases from J, the gap between germline ends came to 9 bases. The CDR3 runs 14 residues. The CDR3 DNA reads TGCGCCAGCAGCTTGTATGGGCTTAATCAGCCCCAGCATTTT. Protein product: CASSLYGLNQPQHF.

The genes are TRBV19 and TRBJ2-1; D call uncertain. Per the germline V gene, CDR1 is LNHDA and CDR2 is SQIVND (reference sequence). CDR3 length: 15 amino acids. V was trimmed by 5 bases and J by 0 bases, leaving 11 bases between them. In nucleotides, the CDR3 is TGTGCCAGTAGTTTGGAGACCTACTCCTACAATGAGCAGTTCTTC. Protein: CASSLETYSYNEQFF.

The rearrangement links TRBV6-6 to TRBJ2-7; 10 bases are shared with TRBD2. CDR1 and CDR2 (germline): MNHNY, SVGAGI (reference sequence). Unmatched junction bases numbered 8, after V lost 3 bases and J lost 3 bases. The CDR3 has 16 amino acids. CDR3 sequence: CASSYFSGRNRYEQYF. In DNA form, the CDR3 reads TGTGCCAGCAGTTATTTTAGCGGGAGGAATCGCTACGAGCAGTACTTC.

The rearrangement joins TRBV7-9 to TRBJ2-5, with 10 positions matching TRBD1. The CDR3 has 16 amino acids. Per the germline V gene, CDR1 is SEHNR and CDR2 is FQNEAQ (reference sequence). J gave up 5 bases and V 5 bases, and 11 bases lay outside the gene matches. The CDR3 region has the DNA TGTGCCAGCAGCCTCGGGACAGGGGTGTTCGAGGAGACCCAGTACTTC. Protein product: CASSLGTGVFEETQYF.

The rearrangement links TRBV18 to TRBJ1-1; D is ambiguous. The germline V and J ends were trimmed by 1 base and 1 base, with 10 bases remaining between them. Germline V gene lookup returns CDR1 KGHSH and CDR2 LQKENI. The CDR3 consists of 15 residues. The DNA for the CDR3 is TGTGCCAGCTCACCACTTGCACGTTCGAACACTGAAGCTTTCTTT. The encoded protein is CASSPLARSNTEAFF.

This chain joins TRBV2 and TRBJ2-3; 7 positions match TRBD1. Germline CDR1 SNHLY, CDR2 FYNNEI. J lost 2 bases, V lost 9 bases, and 5 bases had no gene match. The CDR3 consists of 13 residues. CDR3 bases: TGTGCCAGACAGGGGTCCCCCACAGATACGCAGTATTTT. It is translated as CARQGSPTDTQYF.

The chain is built from TRBV5-4 and TRBJ1-2, with 8 bases identical to TRBD1. Germline-derived CDR1 and CDR2 are SGHNT and YYREEE (reference sequence). This CDR3 is built from 13 residues. J lost 8 bases, V lost 5 bases, and 8 bases had no gene match. Here the CDR3 reads CASRADRGRGYTF. Here the CDR3 DNA reads TGTGCCAGCAGGGCTGACAGGGGACGGGGCTACACCTTC.

This chain uses TRBV5-4 with TRBJ2-7; no definite D call. The CDR3 runs to 15 residues. The V end lost 3 bases, the J end lost 0 bases, and 13 bases lay between the germline ends. CDR1 is SGHNT and CDR2 is YYREEE in the germline V gene (reference sequence). This CDR3 is CASSSGPPGSYEQYF. The DNA of the CDR3 is TGTGCCAGCAGCTCGGGCCCCCCCGGCTCCTACGAGCAGTACTTC.

This clone was seen a handful of times. The DNA for the CDR3 is TGCGCCAGCAGCTTGTGGCAGGGGGCTGCCTACACCTTC. Translating gives CASSLWQGAAYTF. The chain is built from TRBV5-1 and TRBJ1-2, with 8 bases fitting TRBD1. V was pared by 1 base and J by 10 bases, with 6 bases of the junction left unmatched. The CDR3 is made up of 13 amino acids. Germline-derived CDR1 and CDR2 are SGHRS and YFSETQ.

CDR3 region: CASNPWTGYSNQLQHF. The DNA for the CDR3 is TGTGCCAGCAACCCTTGGACAGGCTATAGCAATCAGCTCCAGCATTTT. The chain uses TRBV21-1 and TRBJ1-5; the table's D call TRBD1 went unverified against the DNA. TRBV21-1 is an annotated pseudogene. The CDR3 contains 16 residues.

The chain is built from TRBV20-1 and TRBJ1-2, with D unresolved. The V gene's germline CDR1 is DFQATT and CDR2 SNEGSKA (reference sequence). Trimming removed 6 bases at V and 6 bases at J, with 5 bases between. The CDR3 extends over 9 amino acids. Here the CDR3 reads CSANNGYTF. The DNA of the CDR3 is TGCAGTGCAAATAATGGCTACACCTTC.

In its sample, this clone was seen a few times. The chain combines TRBV7-9 with TRBJ2-5, with 8 nucleotides matching TRBD1. Per germline, CDR1 SEHNR and CDR2 FQNEAQ (reference sequence). This CDR3 has 14 amino acids. J lost 4 bases, V lost 5 bases, and 6 bases had no gene match. The CDR3 reads CASSNFGTGETQYF. The CDR3 DNA reads TGTGCCAGCAGCAACTTCGGGACAGGAGAGACCCAGTACTTC.

The genes are TRBV6-1 and TRBJ2-2, with 8 positions matching TRBD1. The CDR3 consists of 15 residues. CDR1 and CDR2 from the germline V gene are MNHNS and SASEGT. V lost 6 bases, J lost 5 bases, and 8 bases stayed unmatched. The CDR3 nucleotides read TGTGCCAGCAGATACCAGGGGGCGCAAACCGGGGAGCTGTTTTTT. This sequence encodes CASRYQGAQTGELFF.

The V and J genes are TRBV4-1 and TRBJ1-5; TRBD1 is a possible D gene (5 bases). Germline CDR1 and CDR2: MGHRA and YSYEKL. The CDR3 is 15 residues long. The germline V and J ends were trimmed by 1 base and 0 bases, with 7 bases remaining between them. Here the CDR3 DNA reads TGCGCCAGCAGCCAAGGGGGGTATAGCAATCAGCCCCAGCATTTT. It encodes CASSQGGYSNQPQHF.

This chain links TRBV6-1 with TRBJ2-7; 10 positions agree with TRBD1. Germline loops: CDR1 MNHNS, CDR2 SASEGT. The CDR3 length is 17 residues. Losses at the gene ends were 6 bases for V and 1 base for J; bases not matched to a gene: 12. The CDR3, as DNA: TGTGCCAGCAGGGAAAGGACAGGGGGTATAGTTTCCTACGAGCAGTACTTC. It yields the protein CASRERTGGIVSYEQYF.